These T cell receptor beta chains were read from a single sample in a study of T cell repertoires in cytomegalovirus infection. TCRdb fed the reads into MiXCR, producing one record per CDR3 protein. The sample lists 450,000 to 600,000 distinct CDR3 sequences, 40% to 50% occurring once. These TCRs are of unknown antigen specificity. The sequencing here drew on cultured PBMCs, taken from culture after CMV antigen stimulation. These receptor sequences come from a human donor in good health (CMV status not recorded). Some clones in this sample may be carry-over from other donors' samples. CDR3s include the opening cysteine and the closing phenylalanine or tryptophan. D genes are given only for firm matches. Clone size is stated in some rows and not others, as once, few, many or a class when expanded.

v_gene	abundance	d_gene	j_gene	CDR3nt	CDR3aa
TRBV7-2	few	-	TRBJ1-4	TGTGCCAGCAGCTTAGTTCCAGGGAAGAATGAAAAACTGTTTTTT	CASSLVPGKNEKLFF
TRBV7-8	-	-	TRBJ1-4	TGTGCCAGCAGCTTAGACCTAGCCGAAAAACTGTTTTTT	CASSLDLAEKLFF
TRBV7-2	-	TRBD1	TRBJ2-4	TGTGCCAGCAGCTTAGTGGGATGGACAGGGGTCCTCTTC	CASSLVGWTGVLF
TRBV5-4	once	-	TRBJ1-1	TGTGCCAGCAGACCCAACTTAGGGCAGCCGGTAGAAGCTTTCTTT	CASRPNLGQPVEAFF
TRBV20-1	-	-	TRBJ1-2	TGCAGTGCTAGCCAGCCGACCTATGGCTACACCTTC	CSASQPTYGYTF
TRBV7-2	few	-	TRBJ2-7	TGTGCCAGCAGCTTAGGGACTGGTTCTACGGAGCAGTACTTC	CASSLGTGSTEQYF
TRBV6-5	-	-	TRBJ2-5	TGTGCCAGCAGATCGCCCGGGACCCCCCAGTACTTC	CASRSPGTPQYF
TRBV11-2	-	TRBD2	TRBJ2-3	TGTGCCAGCAGCCTAACCCTAGCGGGAGGGACTCGCACAGATACGCAGTATTTT	CASSLTLAGGTRTDTQYF
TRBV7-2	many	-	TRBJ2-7	TGTGCCAGCAGCTTAGTGGCCACTACTAGTTATGGCTACGAGCAGTACTTC	CASSLVATTSYGYEQYF
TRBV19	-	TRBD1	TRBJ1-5	TGTGCCAGTAGTATAGGCTGGCAGGGGGCCGGCAATCAGCCCCAGCATTTT	CASSIGWQGAGNQPQHF
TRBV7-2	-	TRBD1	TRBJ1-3	TGTGCCAGCAGGGCCGACAGGGCGTCTGGAAACACCATATATTTT	CASRADRASGNTIYF
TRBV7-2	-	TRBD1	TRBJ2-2	TGTGCCAGCAGCCCCCACCCCGGGACAGGGAATGGGGAGCTGTTTTTT	CASSPHPGTGNGELFF
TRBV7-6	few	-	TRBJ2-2	TGTGCCAGCAGCGCCGGGACTTCCCCCGGGGAGCTGTTTTTT	CASSAGTSPGELFF
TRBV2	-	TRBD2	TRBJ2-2	TGTGCCAGCAGTGTCCCTCTAGCGGGAGATACCGGGGAGCTGTTTTTT	CASSVPLAGDTGELFF
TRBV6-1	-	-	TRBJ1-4	TGTGCCAGCAGCCACACGGGAACAGGAGAAAAACTGTTTTTT	CASSHTGTGEKLFF
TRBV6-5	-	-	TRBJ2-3	TGTGCCAGCAGCCCCCGTCGAGGGGGAGGGCAGACAGATACGCAGTATTTT	CASSPRRGGGQTDTQYF
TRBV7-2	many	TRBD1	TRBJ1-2	TGTGCCAGCAGCTTCGACAGACAGGGCGGTGGCTACACCTTC	CASSFDRQGGGYTF
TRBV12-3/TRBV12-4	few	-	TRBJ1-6	TGTGCCAGCAGTTTCCGGAACTCCTATAATTCACCCCTCCACTTT	CASSFRNSYNSPLHF
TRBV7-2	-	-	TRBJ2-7	TGTGCCAGCAGCTTAGCGACAGCAGACGAGCAGTACTTC	CASSLATADEQYF
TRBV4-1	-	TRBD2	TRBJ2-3	TGCGCCAGCAGCCAAGAGGGGTGGGAGGGCGTCTCAGATACGCAGTATTTT	CASSQEGWEGVSDTQYF
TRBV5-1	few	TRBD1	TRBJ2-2	TGCGCCAGCAGCTTTCGAACAGGGGGCTTCGGGGAGCTGTTTTTT	CASSFRTGGFGELFF
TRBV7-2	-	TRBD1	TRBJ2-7	TGTGCCAGCAGCCGACCCTCAGGGGGCTACGAGCAGTACTTC	CASSRPSGGYEQYF
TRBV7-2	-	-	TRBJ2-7	TGTGCCAGCAGCCAGACACGGTACGAGCAGTACTTC	CASSQTRYEQYF
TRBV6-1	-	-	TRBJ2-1	TGTGCCAGCAGGGAAAATGAGCAGTTCTTC	CASRENEQFF
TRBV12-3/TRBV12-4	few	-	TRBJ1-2	TGTGCCAGCAGTCTACAAACCTATGGCTACACCTTC	CASSLQTYGYTF
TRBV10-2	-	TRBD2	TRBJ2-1	TGCGCCAGCAGTGAAATAGCGGGGGGGCTAGGTGAGCAGTTCTTC	CASSEIAGGLGEQFF
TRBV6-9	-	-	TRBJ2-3	TGTGCCAGCCCCCCCAAGGTAGCGGAGCAGATTTGGAATACGCAGTATTTT	CASPPKVAEQIWNTQYF
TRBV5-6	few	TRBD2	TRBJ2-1	TGTGCCAGCATGGGACTAGCGGGGGGGGGCTCCTACAATGAGCAGTTCTTC	CASMGLAGGGSYNEQFF
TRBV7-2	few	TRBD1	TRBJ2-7	TGTGCCAGCAGCTTCACGGGACAGGTTAAGGCCGAGCAGTACTTC	CASSFTGQVKAEQYF
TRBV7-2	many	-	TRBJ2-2	TGTGCCAGCAGCCCATCCCTCAACACCGGGGAGCTGTTTTTT	CASSPSLNTGELFF
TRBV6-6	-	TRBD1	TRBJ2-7	TGTGCCAGCAGTTCCACGGGACAGGGCTCCTACGAGCAGTACTTC	CASSSTGQGSYEQYF
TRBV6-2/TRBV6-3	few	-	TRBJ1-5	TGTGCCAGCAGTTACTCCGCAAGAAGCAATCAGCCCCAGCATTTT	CASSYSARSNQPQHF
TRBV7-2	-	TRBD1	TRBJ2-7	TGTGCCAGCAGCGGTTACGGACAGGCTTCCTACGAGCAGTACTTC	CASSGYGQASYEQYF
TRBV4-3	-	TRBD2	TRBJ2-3	TGCGCCAGCAGCCAAGATGTGGGGACGGGACTACTCTACACAGATACGCAGTATTTT	CASSQDVGTGLLYTDTQYF
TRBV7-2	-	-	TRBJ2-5	TGTGCCAGCCTCCGGGCAGCCAAAGAGACCCAGTACTTC	CASLRAAKETQYF
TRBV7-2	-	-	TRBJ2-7	TGTGCCAGCAGCTCTACCCCCTTAATGGGGGAGCAGTACTTC	CASSSTPLMGEQYF
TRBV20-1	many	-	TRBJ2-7	TGCAGTGCTAGAGACGGGGGAGGGGGTCCCACCGAATTCTCCTACGAGCAGTACTTC	CSARDGGGGPTEFSYEQYF
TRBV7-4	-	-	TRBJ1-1	TGTGCCAGCAGCTTAGTACCAAATCTTGGGACTGAAGCTTTCTTT	CASSLVPNLGTEAFF
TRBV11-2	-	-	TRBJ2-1	TGTGCCAGCAGCCCTAGCGATATAGTCTACAATGAGCAGTTCTTC	CASSPSDIVYNEQFF
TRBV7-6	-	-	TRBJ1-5	TGTGCCAGCAGCTTAGCCCAGGCACAGCCCCAGCATTTT	CASSLAQAQPQHF
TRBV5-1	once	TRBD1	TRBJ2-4	TGCGCCAGCAGCCTGACAGGGCCCGCCAAAAACATTCAGTACTTC	CASSLTGPAKNIQYF
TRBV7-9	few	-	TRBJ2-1	TGTGCCAGCAGCTTAGCTTCTGGTGAGCAGTTCTTC	CASSLASGEQFF
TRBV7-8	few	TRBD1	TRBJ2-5	TGTGCCAGCAGCAGGACGACGACAGGGATTGAATCGGAGACCCAGTACTTC	CASSRTTTGIESETQYF
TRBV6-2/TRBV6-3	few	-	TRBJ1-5	TGTGCCAGCAGTTTACCCGTCCGAGAGGGGTATCAGCCCCAGCATTTT	CASSLPVREGYQPQHF
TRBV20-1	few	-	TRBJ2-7	TGCAGTGCTAGCCGTAGGGGAAGCTACGAGCAGTACTTC	CSASRRGSYEQYF
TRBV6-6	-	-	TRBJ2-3	TGTGCCAGCATCACCCCCGGGGACCCGGGTACGCAGTATTTT	CASITPGDPGTQYF